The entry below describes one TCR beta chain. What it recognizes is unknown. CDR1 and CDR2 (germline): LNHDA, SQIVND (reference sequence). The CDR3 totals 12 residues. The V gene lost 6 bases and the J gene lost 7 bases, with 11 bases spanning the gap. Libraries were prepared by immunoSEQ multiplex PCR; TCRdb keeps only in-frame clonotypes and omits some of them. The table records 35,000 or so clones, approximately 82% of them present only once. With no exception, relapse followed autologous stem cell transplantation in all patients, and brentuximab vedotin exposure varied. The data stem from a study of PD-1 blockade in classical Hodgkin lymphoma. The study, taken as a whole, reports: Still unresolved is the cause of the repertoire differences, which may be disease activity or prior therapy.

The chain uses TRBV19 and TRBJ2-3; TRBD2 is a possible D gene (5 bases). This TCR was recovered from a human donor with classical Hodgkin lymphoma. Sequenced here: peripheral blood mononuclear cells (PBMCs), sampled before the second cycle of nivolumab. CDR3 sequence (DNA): TGTGCCAGTAGCCCCGGGGTGCATACGCAGTATTTT. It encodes CASSPGVHTQYF.